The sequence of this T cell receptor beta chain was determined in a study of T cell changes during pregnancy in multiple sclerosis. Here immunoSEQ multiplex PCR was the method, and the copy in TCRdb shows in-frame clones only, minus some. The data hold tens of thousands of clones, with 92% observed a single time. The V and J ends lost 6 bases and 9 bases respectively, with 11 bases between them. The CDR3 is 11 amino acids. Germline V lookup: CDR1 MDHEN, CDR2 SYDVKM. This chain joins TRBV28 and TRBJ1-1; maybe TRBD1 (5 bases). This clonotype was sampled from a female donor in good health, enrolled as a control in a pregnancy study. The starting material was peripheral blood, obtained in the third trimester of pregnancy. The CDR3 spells CASRQVLKAFF. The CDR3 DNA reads TGTGCCAGCAGACAGGTTCTCAAAGCTTTCTTT.